Following are 6 T cell receptor beta chains from one sample sequenced in a study of CD8+CD57+ T cells in acquired aplastic anemia. The study profiled TCR beta VDJ and CDR3 using genomic DNA as template. TCRdb itself ran the reads through MiXCR, one entry per CDR3 protein. Among under 350,000 distinct CDR3 sequences listed, 55% to 60% were seen once. The sample was sorted CD4+, CD8+, or CD8+CD57+ T cells (not recorded which) from PBMCs. The receptors derive from a human donor with severe aplastic anemia or a healthy control (not recorded which).

The rearrangement links TRBV7-6 to TRBJ1-1, with D perhaps TRBD1 (5 bases). The CDR3 runs to 13 residues. Germline loops: CDR1 SGHVS, CDR2 FNYEAQ. V lost 5 bases and J 1 base, leaving 8 bases between the germline ends. Written as DNA, the CDR3 is TGTGCCAGCAGCGAAACAGGGAACACTGAAGCTTTCTTT. Its protein is CASSETGNTEAFF.

This clonotype was found a few times. V is TRBV7-8 and J is TRBJ1-6; 7 bases are shared with TRBD1. J gave up 9 bases and V 8 bases, and 10 bases lay outside the gene matches. The CDR3 runs to 14 residues. CDR1 is SGHVS and CDR2 is FQNEAQ in the germline V gene. In DNA form, the CDR3 reads TGTGCCAGCTCAACAGGGGTGGGGATTTCACCCCTCCACTTT. Translated, it gives CASSTGVGISPLHF.

This clonotype was seen a few times. The chain carries TRBV15 and TRBJ2-7; a possible D gene is TRBD1 (5 bases). The V end lost 0 bases, the J end lost 5 bases, and 8 bases lay between the germline ends. From germline, CDR1 is LNHNV and CDR2 YYDKDF (reference sequence). The CDR3 is made up of 13 amino acids. The CDR3 protein is CATSRDRVDEQYF. The CDR3 DNA is TGTGCCACCAGCAGAGACAGGGTGGACGAGCAGTACTTC.

The chain uses TRBV9 and TRBJ2-5, with TRBD2 matching 12 bases. Germline lookup yields CDR1 SGDLS and CDR2 YYNGEE. Trimming removed 4 bases from V and 5 bases from J; junction bases left unmatched: 9. CDR3 length equals 16 residues. The CDR3 DNA follows: TGTGCCAGCAGCTCTCGGACTAGCGGGACCGCGGAGACCCAGTACTTC. Protein sequence: CASSSRTSGTAETQYF.

The V gene is TRBV10-1, the J gene TRBJ1-2, with a possible D match to TRBD1 (6 bases). The CDR3 spans 13 residues. Trimming took off 1 base at V and 8 bases at J, with 11 bases between the two ends. Germline V CDR1 and CDR2: WNHNN, SYGVQD (reference sequence). CDR3 sequence: CASSEWGAVGYTF. The CDR3, as DNA: TGCGCCAGCAGTGAGTGGGGGGCCGTCGGCTACACCTTC.

The chain couples TRBV7-2 to TRBJ1-1; TRBD1 might be the D (6 bases). Germline V gene lookup returns CDR1 SGHTA and CDR2 FQGNSA. The CDR3 is 16 residues long. V lost 1 base and J 8 bases, leaving 20 bases between the germline ends. CDR3 DNA: TGTGCCAGCAGCTTAGAGGGGGGTTACCTAACTGAGGAAGCTTTCTTT. This codes for CASSLEGGYLTEEAFF.